This TCR beta chain was documented in a study of T cells in Graves' hyperthyroidism and ophthalmopathy. General observations from the study: Ophthalmopathy was separated from stable hyperthyroidism by a 13 V-J model. Blood samples included most of the expanded thyroid clonotypes exceeding 0.001.

Clinicians diagnosed patients from clinical symptoms, serum thyroxine and TRAb, thyroid ultrasound and orbital computed tomography. On this clonotype itself: Its target is unknown.

TCR beta CDR3 regions were amplified from RNA transcripts. The TCR CDR3 was amplified in a first-round RT-PCR using the HTBI primer set. TCRdb re-analysed the multiplex PCR reads in MiXCR, keeping a single row per CDR3 protein. The sample yields 480,000 or so distinct CDR3 sequences, approximately 15% seen once. Trimming removed 1 base from V and 1 base from J, with 10 bases in between. The CDR3 spans 15 residues. The specimen sequenced was blood. This chain links TRBV12-3 or TRBV12-4 with TRBJ2-5; D is undetermined. The TCR originated in a woman aged 18-29 years with Graves' hyperthyroidism. For the CDR3, the DNA is TGTGCCAGCAGTTTAGGGATCAGACCCCAAGAGACCCAGTACTTC. Protein: CASSLGIRPQETQYF.